A single T cell receptor (beta chain) is shown here with its context. Its target antigen remains unknown. Per-base qualities were not stored, and no clone one base away is much larger. This sample was taken from a study of fetal regulatory T cell absence and autoimmunity (TCRdb year 2017). Concerning the study at large: The IPEX patients showed exocrine pancreas autoimmunity in the absence of clinical diabetes. Study-wide findings and limitations: TRB gene family usage was broadly similar between cord blood and pancreas, resembling published neonatal and adult repertoires. The oligoclonal enrichment was interpreted as support for antigen-driven autoimmunity in the pancreas before birth in IPEX syndrome. Compared with cord blood, the pancreas TCR compartment showed significant oligoclonal enrichment, and some top clones were enriched more than 90-fold.

V is pared back by 0 bases and J by 0 bases, with 15 bases lying between the germline termini. In the germline V gene, CDR1 corresponds to MNHNS and CDR2 to SASEGT. The CDR3 has 18 amino acids, counting the end cysteine and phenylalanine. The entry retains the CDR3 DNA only, 54 bases that are in frame from base 1. The DNeasy Blood and Tissue Kit was used to extract about 2-3 ug of genomic DNA from either umbilical cord blood or frozen pancreas. On the immunoSEQ human TCRbeta survey platform, TCRbeta CDR3 regions were amplified and barcoded with a two-step multiplex PCR. Sequencing of the libraries was done on Illumina instruments, and IgH was sequenced in parallel from the same samples. Under the source paper's analysis protocol: To remove PCR and sequencing errors, raw reads were filtered against IMGT V, D, J definitions and grouped with a nearest-neighbor algorithm. Clones were defined as identical nucleotide sequences, and differential abundance between tissues was assessed by per-clone Fisher exact tests with a pFDR threshold of p<0.01. Clones whose frequencies were too low for statistical inference were excluded by a minimum inclusion filter of 10 in either sample. Pairwise clonal comparisons used the immunoSEQ Analyzer, and gene family usage was assessed with IMGT tools. As stored in TCRdb, this immuneACCESS dataset retains in-frame rearrangements with V and J assigned. A fraction of the clones does not appear; measured against another copy, unresolved V genes explain less than half of the discrepancy, and the remainder lacks a known reason. The V and J calls and clone size were taken over from that table, and D and trimming were inferred from the DNA. In this sample the table shows about 50,000 clones, approximately 80% of which occur a single time. The top ten clonotypes cover 0.35% to 0.45% of the sample.

This TCR derives from a newborn boy with IPEX syndrome. The sequenced sample consisted of cord blood. The chain is assembled from TRBV6-1 and TRBJ1-5; the D gene assignment is ambiguous. The nucleotide sequence reads as follows: TGTGCCAGCAGTGAAGCCTCCGGTTGGATCGATAGCAATCAGCCCCAGCATTTT. Its translation reads: CASSEASGWIDSNQPQHF.